This T cell receptor (beta chain) was identified in a study of blood T cells in healthy people across ages. Germline V lookup: CDR1 LGHNA, CDR2 YSLEER. V gave up 0 bases and J gave up 0 bases, with 9 bases separating them. This CDR3 has 16 amino acids. The use of a sample-barcoded 5' primer and a J-beta primer mix characterized a second PCR of about 7 to 12 cycles. Each CDR3 protein gets one entry after TCRdb re-called the 5' RACE reads with MiXCR. This table holds roughly 680,000 distinct CDR3 sequences, approximately 21% found once. All donors came from Russia, were Caucasian and healthy, and spanned ages about 6 to 100.

The sequence was obtained from a man between 65 and 85 years old in good health. This chain uses TRBV4-3 with TRBJ2-1, with unresolved D. The sequencing input was blood. The CDR3 DNA sequence: TGCGCCAGCAGCCAAGATCAGAGGAGCTCCTACAATGAGCAGTTCTTC. Its translation is CASSQDQRSSYNEQFF.